These 24 T cell receptor beta chains came from one sample sequenced in a study of low-dose radiotherapy and immunotherapy resistance in tumors (dated 2022 in TCRdb). TCRdb lists the instrument as Illumina HiSeq 2500. To make first-strand cDNA, Superscript III was used along with a set of TRAV- and TRBV-specific primers so that both the TCRalpha and TCRbeta chains were covered. TCRs were amplified for 20 to 25 PCR cycles with Phusion, using a constant-region primer paired with the adapter attached to the V primers. The public reads were quality trimmed at Q25 with fastp and then assembled into clones with MiXCR by TCRdb, keeping productive beta chains. Every CDR3 protein is listed once, alongside the most common genes and DNA of its rows. The sample records under 90,000 distinct CDR3 sequences, approximately 31% of which are singletons. Around 10% of the sample belongs to the ten largest clones. The sample's time point label is to be understood as: before trial treatment.

Sample: PBMCs, taken before treatment. The receptor source for this set is a female donor with ovarian cancer.

This clonotype was picked up many times. The chain couples TRBV5-1 to TRBJ2-5; 15 bases fit TRBD2. The CDR3 has 16 amino acids. The J segment lost 4 bases and the V segment lost 4 bases, leaving 5 bases of the junction unmatched. CDR1 SGHRS and CDR2 YFSETQ come from the germline V gene. As DNA, the CDR3 is TGCGCCAGCAGCCCCGGACTAGCGGGGGGGATAGAGACCCAGTACTTC. It specifies CASSPGLAGGIETQYF. The full variable domain, with the rest looked up from reference TRBV5-1 and TRBJ2-5, is KAGVTQTPRYLIKTRGQQVTLSCSPISGHRSVSWYQQTPGQGLQFLFEYFSETQRNKGNFPGRFSGRQFSNSRSEMNVSTLELGDSALYLCASSPGLAGGIETQYFGPGTRLLVL.

This clonotype was counted a single time. This chain links TRBV5-6 with TRBJ1-4, with TRBD1 matching over 8 bases. The trim removed 4 bases at V and 6 bases at J, leaving 8 bases unmatched. The CDR3 has 15 amino acids. Germline-derived CDR1 and CDR2 are SGHDT and YYEEEE. The CDR3 reads CASSPRDRWDEKLFF. In DNA form, the CDR3 reads TGTGCCAGCAGCCCCCGGGACAGGTGGGATGAAAAACTGTTTTTT.

The table lists this clonotype with a few counts. The rearrangement joins TRBV10-3 to TRBJ2-3; D is possibly TRBD1 (5 bases). The ends were cut back, 10 bases at V and 2 bases at J, with 13 bases in the middle. The CDR3 spans 13 residues. Germline assignment: CDR1 ENHRY and CDR2 SYGVKD. CDR3: CATTFGATDTQYF. In nucleotides, the CDR3 is TGTGCCACTACGTTTGGGGCCACAGATACGCAGTATTTT.

In its sample, this clonotype was seen many times. The genes are TRBV28 and TRBJ2-7; 10 bases match TRBD1. The germline CDR1 and CDR2 sequences are MDHEN and SYDVKM. With 7 bases clipped from V and 3 bases from J, the junction kept 9 bases outside the gene matches. This CDR3 has 15 residues. The CDR3: CASTLTGGYRYEQYF. CDR3 bases: TGTGCCAGCACCTTGACAGGGGGCTACCGCTACGAGCAGTACTTC.

The chain employs TRBV20-1 and TRBJ1-5; D is unresolved. Trimming took 7 bases from V and 2 from J, leaving 15 bases between them. CDR1 is DFQATT, CDR2 SNEGSKA, per germline (reference sequence). The CDR3 runs 14 residues. CDR3 sequence: CSDRELMGNQPQHF. CDR3 nucleotide sequence: TGCAGTGATAGGGAACTGATGGGCAATCAGCCCCAGCATTTT.

The table lists this clonotype with many counts. The V gene is TRBV7-2, the J gene TRBJ2-3; 8 nucleotides align to TRBD2. V lost 1 base, J lost 6 bases, and 9 bases stayed unmatched. This CDR3 has 16 residues. CDR1 and CDR2 (germline): SGHTA, FQGNSA. CDR3: CASSLVIAGGMDTQYF. CDR3 sequence (DNA): TGTGCCAGCAGCTTAGTAATTGCGGGGGGCATGGATACGCAGTATTTT.

This clonotype showed up many times. The chain uses TRBV7-3 and TRBJ1-2; no definite D call. This CDR3 comprises 15 residues. Germline values: CDR1 SGHTA, CDR2 FQGTGA. V was trimmed by 0 bases and J by 0 bases, leaving 8 bases between them. The DNA for the CDR3 is TGTGCCAGCAGCTTAACGGGAGGAGCTAACTATGGCTACACCTTC. Protein: CASSLTGGANYGYTF.

This clonotype has a count of ten or more. The chain is built from TRBV12-3 or TRBV12-4 and TRBJ1-3; a possible D gene is TRBD1 (6 bases). There are 14 residues in the CDR3. Trimming removed 6 bases at V and 4 bases at J, with 13 bases between. In DNA, the CDR3 is TGTGCCAGCAGCCTCGGGACATCCGGAAACACCATATATTTT. Translated: CASSLGTSGNTIYF.

This clonotype has a count of ten or more. The chain has TRBV6-5 and TRBJ2-1, with D uncertain. This CDR3 comprises 12 residues. The germline CDR1 and CDR2 sequences are MNHEY and SVGAGI. With 6 bases removed from V and 6 bases from J, the gap between germline ends came to 9 bases. This chain's CDR3 is CASSRQSNEQFF. The CDR3 DNA sequence: TGTGCCAGCAGCAGACAAAGCAATGAGCAGTTCTTC.

This clonotype was counted many times. The J gene is TRBJ1-1, the V gene TRBV6-2 or TRBV6-3, with 7 nucleotides matching TRBD1. V lost 5 bases, J lost 2 bases, and 5 bases stayed unmatched. Germline V gene data show CDR1 as MNHEY and CDR2 as SVGEGT. This CDR3 has 14 residues. CDR3 protein: CASSKGQINTEAFF. As DNA, the CDR3 is TGTGCCAGCAGTAAGGGACAGATAAACACTGAAGCTTTCTTT.

The chain recombines TRBV13 with TRBJ1-2, with 10 bases that match TRBD1. After removal of 5 bases from V and 4 bases from J, the junction contained 7 bases not matched to a gene. The germline V gene has CDR1 PRHDT and CDR2 FYEKMQ (reference sequence). The CDR3 sequence is 15 residues long. CDR3 amino acids: CASSPGTGDAYGYTF. CDR3 nucleotide sequence: TGTGCCAGCAGCCCCGGGACAGGGGACGCCTATGGCTACACCTTC.

This clonotype was detected many times. This sequence joins TRBV19 and TRBJ2-2; 9 nucleotides line up with TRBD2. V dropped 10 bases and J dropped 3; count of bases not matched to a gene: 6. CDR1 and CDR2 (germline): LNHDA, SQIVND (reference sequence). The CDR3 has 14 residues. In DNA, the CDR3 is TGTGCCACTAATAGCGGGAGTCACACCGGGGAGCTGTTTTTT. This gives the protein CATNSGSHTGELFF.

This clonotype has a single count. J is TRBJ2-1 and V is TRBV5-4, with TRBD2 matching 11 bases. From germline, CDR1 is SGHNT and CDR2 YYREEE (reference sequence). This CDR3 region has 19 residues. After removal of 4 bases from V and 0 bases from J, the junction contained 12 bases not matched to a gene. The CDR3 here is CASSPGTSGVRGSYNEQFF. DNA for the CDR3: TGTGCCAGCAGCCCCGGGACTAGCGGAGTAAGGGGCTCCTACAATGAGCAGTTCTTC.

The chain has TRBV6-2 or TRBV6-3 and TRBJ2-3; D uncertain. V shed 5 bases and J shed 5 bases, with 20 bases lying between them. Germline assignment: CDR1 MNHEY and CDR2 SVGEGT. The CDR3 length is 16 residues. This CDR3 reads CASSEDASRVKDTQYF. CDR3 nucleotides: TGTGCCAGCAGTGAAGACGCCTCCCGGGTTAAAGATACGCAGTATTTT.

This clonotype was detected ten times or more. The V call is TRBV19, the J call TRBJ2-2; D unresolved. This CDR3 is 14 amino acids long. V dropped 4 bases and J dropped 4 bases, with 10 bases sitting between them. Germline loops: CDR1 LNHDA, CDR2 SQIVND (reference sequence). As DNA, the CDR3 is TGTGCCAGTAGTACGACTCGATCCACCGGGGAGCTGTTTTTT. Its translation is CASSTTRSTGELFF.

The sample holds many counts of this clonotype. This sequence joins TRBV10-3 and TRBJ1-2; D possibly corresponds to TRBD1 (6 bases). V was cut by 4 bases and J by 1 base, with 13 bases left in between. In germline, CDR1 is ENHRY, CDR2 SYGVKD. This CDR3 region has 15 residues. CDR3 sequence: CAISVDSSFNYGYTF. CDR3 DNA sequence: TGTGCCATCAGTGTGGACAGCTCCTTTAACTATGGCTACACCTTC.

The table lists this clonotype with many counts. The chain carries TRBV5-1 and TRBJ1-1; TRBD1 aligns across 10 bases. In germline, CDR1 is SGHRS, CDR2 YFSETQ. V shed 6 bases and J 4 bases; nucleotides not matched to a gene: 3. The CDR3 is 13 residues long. CDR3 DNA sequence: TGCGCCAGCACGACAGGGGGCCGCACTGAAGCTTTCTTT. Translated: CASTTGGRTEAFF.

The chain recombines TRBV19 with TRBJ2-2, with D perhaps TRBD1 (5 bases). This CDR3 region has 13 residues. Deletions cut 5 bases from V and 5 bases from J, with 9 bases between. Germline V gene lookup returns CDR1 LNHDA and CDR2 SQIVND (reference sequence). The CDR3 nucleotides read TGTGCCAGTAGTGTCCCAGGGACCGGGGAGCTGTTTTTT. Translating it yields CASSVPGTGELFF.

This clonotype was detected many times. The chain carries TRBV5-1 and TRBJ1-3; 9 bases are a match to TRBD1. V gave up 0 bases and J gave up 2 bases; unmatched junction bases: 15. Germline V gene sequence: CDR1 SGHRS, CDR2 YFSETQ. The CDR3 runs 20 residues. The CDR3 here is CASSLAGPTGGVDPGNTIYF. In DNA, the CDR3 is TGCGCCAGCAGCTTGGCCGGTCCGACAGGGGGAGTGGACCCTGGAAACACCATATATTTT.

This clonotype was found many times. The CDR3 sequence: CATSEGGHQETQYF. The CDR3 coding sequence is TGTGCCACCAGTGAGGGTGGGCACCAAGAGACCCAGTACTTC. The gene calls are TRBV24-1 and TRBJ2-5; D not certain. Trimming took off 4 bases at V and 0 bases at J, with 8 bases between the two ends. The CDR3 extends over 14 amino acids. Germline CDR1 reads KGHDR; CDR2 reads SFDVKD.

This clonotype was seen repeatedly, ten times or more. The chain links TRBV7-2 to TRBJ2-1, with D unclear. V was trimmed by 5 bases and J by 0 bases, leaving 11 bases between them. This CDR3 comprises 15 residues. CDR1 and CDR2 (germline): SGHTA, FQGNSA. CDR3 nucleotide sequence: TGTGCCAGCAGCCGGAGAAGAAGCTCCTACAATGAGCAGTTCTTC. This codes for CASSRRRSSYNEQFF.

The chain couples TRBV5-1 to TRBJ2-1, with 7 bases that match TRBD2. CDR3 length: 16 residues. V lost 4 bases to trimming and J lost 6 bases; unmatched junction nucleotides: 13. CDR1 is SGHRS and CDR2 is YFSETQ in the germline V gene. The CDR3 loop is CASSPSLAGAANEQFF. In nucleotides, the CDR3 is TGCGCCAGCAGCCCGTCCTTGGCGGGAGCGGCCAATGAGCAGTTCTTC.

This clonotype came up a few times. A far more abundant clone sits one base away, making this likely a read error. This sequence joins TRBV5-1 and TRBJ2-7, with 8 bases matching TRBD1. The V gene's germline CDR1 is SGHRS and CDR2 YFSETQ. V lost 4 bases to trimming and J lost 7 bases; unmatched junction nucleotides: 13. This CDR3 is 15 amino acids long. Here the CDR3 DNA reads TGCGCCAGCAGCGGGTCGGGGACAGGACACAATGAGCAGTACTTC. Its translation: CASSGSGTGHNEQYF.

The chain uses TRBV9 and TRBJ2-2; 10 nucleotides align to TRBD1. The V segment lost 3 bases and the J segment 6 bases; nucleotides outside the gene matches: 14. Germline CDR1 reads SGDLS; CDR2 reads YYNGEE. The CDR3 is 18 amino acids. The CDR3 DNA reads TGTGCCAGCAGCGGCTGGACAGGGGGTTTTCTATCGGCCGGGGAGCTGTTTTTT. It specifies CASSGWTGGFLSAGELFF. The variable domain in full, with the rest retrieved from reference TRBV9 and TRBJ2-2, is DSGVTQTPKHLITATGQRVTLRCSPRSGDLSVYWYQQSLDQGLQFLIQYYNGEERAKGNILERFSAQQFPDLHSELNLSSLELGDSALYFCASSGWTGGFLSAGELFFGEGSRLTVL.